The text below deals with one TCR beta chain. The antigen is undetermined. This CDR3 contains 15 residues. Germline V CDR1 and CDR2: LGHNA, YSLEER. V lost 3 bases and J lost 4, with 12 bases in between. Clones were sequenced by immunoSEQ multiplex PCR, and TCRdb holds only the in-frame ones, with some missing. Here the sample spans about 120,000 clones, approximately 90% being singletons. The data belong to a study of T cell responses to AZD1222 COVID-19 vaccine. Study outcomes and limitations: Repertoires were sampled only after the peak T cell response.

Some second doses came at about 4 weeks and others at about 12 weeks; these were pooled. The sequencing here drew on peripheral blood, taken 28 days after the second AZD1222 dose. The sequence derives from an adult who received the AZD1222 COVID-19 vaccine. V is TRBV4-3 and J is TRBJ2-2; D not resolved. CDR3 loop: CASSQEIQSTGELFF. As DNA, the CDR3 is TGCGCCAGCAGCCAGGAAATACAGTCCACCGGGGAGCTGTTTTTT.